This T cell receptor (beta chain) was observed in a study of CD8+CD57+ T cells in acquired aplastic anemia. Study as a whole: Mean DNA quantity obtained from sorted CD4+ and CD8+ cells was about 3.5 ug. Sequencing produced an average of about 11 million reads per healthy donor for CD4+ cells.

Broader study findings: There were over 25 CD8+ CDR3 sequences that occurred in both patients and controls. CD8+ Simpson's diversity showed no significant patient-control difference.

The TCR beta profiling, which covered VDJ combination and CDR3 sequence, was carried out using genomic DNA as the template. TCRdb re-derived calls from the reads in MiXCR, one entry per CDR3 protein. This repertoire shows a few hundred thousand distinct CDR3 sequences, roughly 64% found once; its top ten account for approximately 4%. A word on this clonotype: Its antigen is not identified. One end of the junction fails to match germline, which may point to a read error.

This CDR3 has 14 amino acids. Germline V gene sequence: CDR1 SGDLS, CDR2 YYNGEE. The chain links TRBV9 to TRBJ1-2; a weak D match, TRBD1 (5 bases). The sequencing input was sorted CD4+, CD8+, or CD8+CD57+ T cells (not recorded which) from PBMCs. This clonotype was sampled from a human donor in good health, serving as a control. The CDR3 protein is CASSAGWGRDTEAF. CDR3 DNA: TGTGCCAGCAGCGCAGGGTGGGGGAGAGACACTGAAGCCTTC.